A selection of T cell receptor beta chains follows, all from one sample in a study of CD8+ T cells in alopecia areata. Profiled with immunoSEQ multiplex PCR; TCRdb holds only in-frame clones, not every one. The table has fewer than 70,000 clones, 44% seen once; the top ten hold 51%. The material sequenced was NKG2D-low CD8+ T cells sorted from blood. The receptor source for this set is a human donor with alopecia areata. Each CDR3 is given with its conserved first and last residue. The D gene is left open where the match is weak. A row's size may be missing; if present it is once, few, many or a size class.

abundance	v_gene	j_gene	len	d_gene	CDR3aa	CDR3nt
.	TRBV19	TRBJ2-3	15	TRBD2	CASSTLAVSTDTQYF	TGTGCCAGTAGTACTCTAGCGGTAAGCACAGATACGCAGTATTTT
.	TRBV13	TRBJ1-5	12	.	CASSSGHQPQHF	TGTGCCAGCAGCTCCGGCCATCAGCCCCAGCATTTT
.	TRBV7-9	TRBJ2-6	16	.	CASSLDGRSGANVLTF	TGTGCCAGCAGCCTTGACGGACGCTCTGGGGCCAACGTCCTGACTTTC
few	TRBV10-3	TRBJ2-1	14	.	CAISPGTPYNEQFF	TGTGCCATCAGCCCCGGGACACCCTACAATGAGCAGTTCTTC
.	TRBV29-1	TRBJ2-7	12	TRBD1	CSVKTGGYEQYF	TGCAGCGTTAAGACAGGGGGCTACGAGCAGTACTTC
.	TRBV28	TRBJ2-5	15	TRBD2	CASSPGTRKEETQYF	TGTGCCAGCAGTCCCGGGACTAGGAAAGAAGAGACCCAGTACTTC
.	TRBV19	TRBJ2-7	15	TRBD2	CASSMASGGLDEQYF	TGTGCCAGTAGTATGGCTAGCGGGGGGCTCGACGAGCAGTACTTC
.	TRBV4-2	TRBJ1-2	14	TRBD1	CASSPHRDRGSYTF	TGTGCCAGCAGCCCGCACCGGGACAGGGGTAGCTACACCTTC
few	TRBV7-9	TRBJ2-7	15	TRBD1	CASSLEETGVHEQYF	TGTGCCAGCAGCTTAGAAGAGACAGGGGTGCACGAGCAGTACTTC
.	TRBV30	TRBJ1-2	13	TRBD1	CAWSEGTGDGYTF	TGTGCCTGGAGCGAGGGGACAGGGGATGGCTACACCTTC
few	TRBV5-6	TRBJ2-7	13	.	CASSLRDIYEQYF	TGTGCCAGCAGCTTGAGGGACATCTACGAGCAGTACTTC
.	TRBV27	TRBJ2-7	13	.	CASSSRWGNEQYF	TGTGCCAGCAGTTCCCGGTGGGGCAACGAGCAGTACTTC
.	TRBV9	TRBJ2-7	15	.	CASSVESTGSYEQYF	TGTGCCAGCAGCGTTGAGTCGACTGGGAGCTACGAGCAGTACTTC
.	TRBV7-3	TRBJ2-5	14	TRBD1	CASSPWTGEETQYF	TGTGCCAGCAGCCCCTGGACAGGGGAAGAGACCCAGTACTTC
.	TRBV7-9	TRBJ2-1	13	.	CASSVLQGHEQFF	TGTGCCAGCAGCGTATTACAGGGTCACGAGCAGTTCTTC
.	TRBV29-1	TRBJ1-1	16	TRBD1	CSVYYRGRMICTEAFF	TGCAGCGTTTACTACAGGGGGCGGATGATTTGCACTGAAGCTTTCTTT
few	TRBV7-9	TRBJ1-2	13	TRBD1	CASSPTGGWGYTF	TGTGCCAGCAGCCCGACAGGGGGCTGGGGCTACACCTTC
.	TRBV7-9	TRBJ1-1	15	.	CASSSGHLMNTEAFF	TGTGCCAGCAGCTCCGGACACTTGATGAACACTGAAGCTTTCTTT
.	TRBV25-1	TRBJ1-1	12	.	CASRTGTLEAFF	TGTGCCAGCAGAACAGGGACACTTGAAGCTTTCTTT
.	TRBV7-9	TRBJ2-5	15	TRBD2	CASSSGLAGQETQYF	TGTGCCAGCAGCTCGGGACTAGCGGGACAAGAGACCCAGTACTTC
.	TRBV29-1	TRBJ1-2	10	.	CSVGRGGYTF	TGCAGCGTGGGCAGGGGTGGCTACACCTTC
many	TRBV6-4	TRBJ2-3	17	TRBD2	CASSDSTLAASTDTQYF	TGTGCCAGCAGTGACTCGACACTAGCGGCCTCCACAGATACGCAGTATTTT
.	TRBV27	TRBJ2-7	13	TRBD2	CASSFQRGYEQYF	TGTGCCAGCAGTTTCCAGCGGGGCTACGAGCAGTACTTC
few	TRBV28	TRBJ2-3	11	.	CASSLGDTQYF	TGTGCCAGCAGTTTGGGGGATACGCAGTATTTT
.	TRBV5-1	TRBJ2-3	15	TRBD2	CASSLGLADTDTQYF	TGCGCCAGCAGCTTGGGACTAGCTGACACAGATACGCAGTATTTT
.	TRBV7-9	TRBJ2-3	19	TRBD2	CASSETPRTSGIVTDTQYF	TGTGCCAGCAGCGAAACGCCCAGGACTAGCGGGATTGTCACAGATACGCAGTATTTT
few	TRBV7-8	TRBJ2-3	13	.	CASSLGPADTQYF	TGTGCCAGCAGCTTAGGGCCCGCAGATACGCAGTATTTT
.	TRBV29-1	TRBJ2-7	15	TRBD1	CSVGTGGVSSYEQYF	TGCAGCGTTGGTACAGGGGGTGTAAGCTCCTACGAGCAGTACTTC
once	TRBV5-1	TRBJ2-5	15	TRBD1	CASSFSRTGTETQYF	TGCGCCAGCAGCTTTTCGAGGACAGGGACAGAGACCCAGTACTTC
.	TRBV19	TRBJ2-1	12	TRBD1	CATRTGNNEQFF	TGTGCCACCCGGACAGGGAACAATGAGCAGTTCTTC
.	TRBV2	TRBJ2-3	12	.	CASSERPISQYF	TGTGCCAGCAGTGAACGCCCTATATCGCAGTATTTT
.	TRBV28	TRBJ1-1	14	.	CASSLIQGSAEAFF	TGTGCCAGCAGTTTAATACAGGGAAGCGCTGAAGCTTTCTTT
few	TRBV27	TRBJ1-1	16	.	CASILGREIGRTEAFF	TGTGCCAGCATCCTGGGCAGGGAAATAGGGAGGACTGAAGCTTTCTTT
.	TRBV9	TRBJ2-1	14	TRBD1	CASSAGTGGVEQFF	TGTGCCAGCAGCGCTGGGACAGGGGGCGTCGAGCAGTTCTTC
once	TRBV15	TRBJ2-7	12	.	CATSRVGNEQYF	TGTGCCACCAGCAGAGTAGGGAACGAGCAGTACTTC
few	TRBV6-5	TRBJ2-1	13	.	CASSLVNGEEQFF	TGTGCCAGCAGTTTAGTGAATGGGGAAGAGCAGTTCTTC
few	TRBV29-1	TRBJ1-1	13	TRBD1	CSVAGGENTEAFF	TGCAGCGTAGCAGGGGGCGAGAACACTGAAGCTTTCTTT
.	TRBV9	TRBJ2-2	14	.	CASSWTVNTGELFF	TGTGCCAGCAGCTGGACAGTGAACACCGGGGAGCTGTTTTTT
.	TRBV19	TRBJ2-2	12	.	CASMRHTGELFF	TGTGCCAGCATGCGGCACACCGGGGAGCTGTTTTTT
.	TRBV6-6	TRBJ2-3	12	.	CASSSFADTQYF	TGTGCCAGCAGTTCCTTCGCAGATACGCAGTATTTT
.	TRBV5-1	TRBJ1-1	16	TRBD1	CASSFFTGVGNTEAFF	TGCGCCAGCAGCTTCTTTACAGGGGTCGGGAACACTGAAGCTTTCTTT
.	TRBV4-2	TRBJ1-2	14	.	CASSFSRGSYGYTF	TGTGCCAGCAGCTTCTCGCGCGGAAGCTATGGCTACACCTTC
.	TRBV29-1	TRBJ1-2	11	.	CSAIDRLGYTF	TGCAGCGCCATAGACCGGCTAGGCTACACCTTC
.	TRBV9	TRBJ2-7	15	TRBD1	CASSFGQGATYEQYF	TGTGCCAGCAGCTTCGGACAGGGGGCCACCTACGAGCAGTACTTC
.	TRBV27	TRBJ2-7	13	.	CASSLTGSYEQYF	TGTGCCAGCAGTTTAACCGGGTCCTACGAGCAGTACTTC
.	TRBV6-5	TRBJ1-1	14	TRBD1	CASAPTGAGTEAFF	TGTGCCAGCGCTCCGACAGGGGCCGGCACTGAAGCTTTCTTT
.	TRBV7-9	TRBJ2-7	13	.	CASSPQGFYEQYF	TGTGCCAGCAGCCCACAGGGTTTCTACGAGCAGTACTTC
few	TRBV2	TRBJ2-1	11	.	CASPSRNEQFF	TGTGCCAGTCCCAGTCGAAATGAGCAGTTCTTC
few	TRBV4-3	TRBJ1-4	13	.	CASSRFSSQKLFF	TGCGCCAGCAGCCGATTCTCCAGTCAAAAACTGTTTTTT
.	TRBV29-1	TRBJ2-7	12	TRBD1	CSVEGDSYEQYF	TGCAGCGTTGAAGGGGACAGCTACGAGCAGTACTTC
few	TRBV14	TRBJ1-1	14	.	CASTPVGRRSEAFF	TGTGCCAGCACCCCCGTAGGCCGGCGATCGGAAGCTTTCTTT
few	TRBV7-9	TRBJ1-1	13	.	CASSLGPPSEAFF	TGTGCCAGCAGCTTGGGACCCCCATCTGAAGCTTTCTTT
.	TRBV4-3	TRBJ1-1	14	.	CASGRLGVGTEAFF	TGCGCCAGCGGGAGGTTGGGAGTAGGCACTGAAGCTTTCTTT
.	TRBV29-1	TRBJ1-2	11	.	CSVEGHYGYTF	TGCAGCGTTGAGGGCCACTATGGCTACACCTTC